This TCR beta chain is from a study of shared clonotypes between healthy human individuals. Germline V gene lookup returns CDR1 MNHEY and CDR2 SVGAGI. Trimming left V 2 bases short and J 2 bases short, with 12 bases between. The CDR3 has 15 amino acids. Profiling relied on immunoSEQ multiplex PCR, and the TCRdb table lists in-frame clones only, not all of them. The data show 2 million to 2.5 million clones, with 85% to 95% seen just once and 0.3% to 0.4% held by the top ten. The specimen was naive CD4+ T cells from PBMCs. Sample subset: CD45RA+ positively selected. This receptor was obtained from a man aged 18 to 30 in good health. Some clones in this sample may be carry-over from other donors' samples. V and J are TRBV6-5 and TRBJ2-5, with D tentatively TRBD1 (5 bases). Written as DNA, the CDR3 is TGTGCCAGCAGTTACAGGGGCGTAACACAAGAGACCCAGTACTTC. This gives the protein CASSYRGVTQETQYF.